This T cell receptor beta chain was captured by sequencing in a study of T cell responses to AZD1222 COVID-19 vaccine. About this clone: Antigen specificity is unknown.

The V gene's germline CDR1 is SGHDN and CDR2 FVKESK. CDR3 length: 13 amino acids. V gave up 0 bases and J gave up 5 bases, with 6 bases separating them. Study-wide results and caveats: Just a handful of people given AZD1222 tested seropositive at baseline. Clonal diversity was possibly underestimated; the donors were predominantly white British and more often female.

Method: immunoSEQ multiplex PCR; TCRdb's copy keeps in-frame clones and lacks some. Among some 70,000 clones listed, approximately 85% were seen once. The J gene is TRBJ2-3, the V gene TRBV14; D is ambiguous. The sequenced sample was peripheral blood, obtained on day 0 of AZD1222 vaccination. The sequence derives from an adult in good health. The CDR3 spells CASSQEFGDTQYF. Here the CDR3 DNA reads TGTGCCAGCAGCCAAGAGTTCGGAGATACGCAGTATTTT.